The clone carrying this T cell receptor (beta chain) was seen a few times. Its antigen remains unidentified. The data originate from a study of post-analysis software for immune sequencing data. TCR beta libraries were prepared from cDNA with unique molecular identifiers. There were roughly 0.85 to 11 million T cells, and about 500,000 cDNA molecules came from them. TCRdb itself ran the PCR reads through MiXCR, one entry per CDR3 protein. This sample yields hundreds of thousands of distinct CDR3 sequences, of which roughly 30% are seen a single time; 0.5% to 0.6% belongs to the top ten. Deletions cut 7 bases from V and 2 bases from J, with 6 bases between. This CDR3 has 11 residues. The germline V gene encodes CDR1 MNHNY and CDR2 SVGAGI (reference sequence). Study-wide results and caveats: Patients had higher frequencies than controls of a handful of TRBV segments, including TRBV5-6, TRBV5-1 and TRBV20-1.

Material for sequencing was blood. V usage is TRBV6-6 and J usage is TRBJ2-7; unclear D gene. This TCR was sampled from a girl aged 10-17 years with multiple sclerosis. CDR3 region: CASILTYEQYF. The CDR3 nucleotides are TGTGCCAGCATCCTTACCTACGAGCAGTACTTC.